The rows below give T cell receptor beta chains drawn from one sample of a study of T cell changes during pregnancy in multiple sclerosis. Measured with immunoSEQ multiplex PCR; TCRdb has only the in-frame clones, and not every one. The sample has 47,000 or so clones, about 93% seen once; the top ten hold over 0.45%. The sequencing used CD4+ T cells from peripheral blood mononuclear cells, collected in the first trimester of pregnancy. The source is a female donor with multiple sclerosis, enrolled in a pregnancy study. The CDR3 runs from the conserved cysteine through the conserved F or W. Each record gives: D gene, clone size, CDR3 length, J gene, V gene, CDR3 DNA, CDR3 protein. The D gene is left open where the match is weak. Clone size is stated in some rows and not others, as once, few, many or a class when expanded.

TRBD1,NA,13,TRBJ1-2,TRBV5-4,TGTGCCAGCAGCTTGCAGGGGGGCTCAGGCTACACCTTC,CASSLQGGSGYTF
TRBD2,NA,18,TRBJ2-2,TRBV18,TGTGCCAGCTCACCGTCACTAGCGGGGGGATCGAACACCGGGGAGCTGTTTTTT,CASSPSLAGGSNTGELFF
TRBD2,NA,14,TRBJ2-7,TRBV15,TGTGCCACCAGCAGAGGGGGGGGTTGGTACGAGCAGTACTTC,CATSRGGGWYEQYF
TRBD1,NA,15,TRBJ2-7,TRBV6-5,TGTGCCAGCAACCCCCGTGGGCAGGGGGCGGGGGAGCAGTACTTC,CASNPRGQGAGEQYF
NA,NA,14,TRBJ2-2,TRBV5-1,TGCGCCAGCAGCTCGGCCGACACCACCGGGGAGCTGTTTTTT,CASSSADTTGELFF
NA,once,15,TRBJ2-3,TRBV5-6,TGTGCCAGCAGCTTGGCCGGGGGTAGCACAGATACGCAGTATTTT,CASSLAGGSTDTQYF
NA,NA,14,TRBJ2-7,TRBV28,TGTGCCAGCAAGGGCAGGGGAAGTCCCTACGAGCAGTACTTC,CASKGRGSPYEQYF
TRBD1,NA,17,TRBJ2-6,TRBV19,TGTGCCAGTAGTCCTGGGACAGGGCTTGCTGGGGCCAACGTCCTGACTTTC,CASSPGTGLAGANVLTF
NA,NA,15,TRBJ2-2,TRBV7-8,TGTGCCAGCAGCTTAGGAACGGGAGCCACCGGGGAGCTGTTTTTT,CASSLGTGATGELFF
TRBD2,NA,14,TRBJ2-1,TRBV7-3,TGTGCCAGCAGCCTAGCGGGACCCTACAATGAGCAGTTCTTC,CASSLAGPYNEQFF
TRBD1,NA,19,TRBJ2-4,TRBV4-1,TGCGCCAGCAGCCACGGCCTACTAGGGACAGGGAGAGGTAAAAACATTCAGTACTTC,CASSHGLLGTGRGKNIQYF
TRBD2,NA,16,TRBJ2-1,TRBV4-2,TGTGCCAGCAGCCAGGAACAGCGGGGGGGCCATAATGAGCAGTTCTTC,CASSQEQRGGHNEQFF
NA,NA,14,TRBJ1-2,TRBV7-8,TGTGCCAGCAGAAATGCCGGGACAAATCATGGCTACACCTTC,CASRNAGTNHGYTF
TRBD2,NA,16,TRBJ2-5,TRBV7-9,TGTGCCAGCAGCTTACCCGGGGGGGGGACCCAAGAGACCCAGTACTTC,CASSLPGGGTQETQYF
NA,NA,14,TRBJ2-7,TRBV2,TGTGCCAGCAGCCCAACAGGTTTCCTCTACGAGCAGTACTTC,CASSPTGFLYEQYF
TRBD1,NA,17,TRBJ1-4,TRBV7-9,TGTGCCAGCAGCTTAGCGAGGATGAGACAGGGAAAGGAAAAACTGTTTTTT,CASSLARMRQGKEKLFF